The clone carrying this T cell receptor beta chain has at least ten counts. The data are from a study of T cell repertoires in cytomegalovirus infection. The germline V gene has CDR1 MNHNS and CDR2 SASEGT. Trimming took 2 bases from V and 4 from J, leaving 9 bases between them. This CDR3 is 14 amino acids long. TCRdb re-called the reads through MiXCR, storing one row per CDR3 protein. The sample carries around 450,000 distinct CDR3 sequences, roughly 10% recorded once. The material sequenced was PBMCs. The V gene is TRBV6-1, the J gene TRBJ2-1; D uncertain. The receptor was derived from a human donor in good health (CMV status not recorded). Some clones in this sample may be carry-over from other donors' samples. CDR3 nucleotide sequence: TGTGCCAGCAGTGAATCCGTCGGTTACAATGAGCAGTTCTTC. It encodes CASSESVGYNEQFF.